The 28 T cell receptor beta chains given below trace back to one sample, sequenced in a study of blood T cell repertoires in COVID-19. TCRdb keeps only in-frame clones here, not all; method: immunoSEQ multiplex PCR. The table shows some 90,000 clones, with about 90% occurring only once. The sample taken for sequencing was peripheral blood. These receptors were taken from a man in his fifties with COVID-19, enrolled during active disease.

On this clone itself: In the same sample, other DNA sequences code for this CDR3. This chain joins TRBV6-2 or TRBV6-3 and TRBJ1-2; 10 nucleotides agree with TRBD1. With V trimmed by 4 bases and J by 4 bases, 6 bases remained unmatched. The CDR3 has 15 amino acids. The V gene's germline CDR1 is MNHEY and CDR2 SVGEGT. CDR3 sequence: CASSSPGQGFYGYTF. CDR3 in DNA: TGTGCCAGCAGTTCCCCGGGACAGGGGTTCTATGGCTACACCTTC.

V usage is TRBV14 and J usage is TRBJ1-6, with a weak D call TRBD1 (5 bases). V lost 3 bases and J 9 bases, leaving 12 bases between the germline ends. The germline gives CDR1 SGHDN, CDR2 FVKESK. The CDR3 sequence is 14 residues long. CDR3 protein: CASSQRDLGSPLHF. The CDR3 DNA reads as TGTGCCAGCAGCCAGCGGGACTTGGGTTCACCCCTCCACTTT.

The J gene is TRBJ2-2, the V gene TRBV5-6; unclear D gene. The CDR3 loop spans 13 amino acids. Germline V gene data show CDR1 as SGHDT and CDR2 as YYEEEE. V was clipped by 0 bases and J by 4 bases, with 4 bases between them. The DNA of the CDR3 is TGTGCCAGCAGCTTGGCTCTCACCGGGGAGCTGTTTTTT. Its translation: CASSLALTGELFF.

V usage is TRBV7-9 and J usage is TRBJ2-1, with TRBD1 matching 7 bases. The CDR3 totals 14 residues. Per germline, CDR1 SEHNR and CDR2 FQNEAQ (reference sequence). The V segment lost 5 bases and the J segment 6 bases; nucleotides outside the gene matches: 7. The CDR3 sequence is CASSPIQGLNEQFF. Written as DNA, the CDR3 is TGTGCCAGCAGCCCAATACAGGGGCTCAATGAGCAGTTCTTC.

The gene calls are TRBV6-6 and TRBJ2-5, with D unresolved. Germline CDR1 and CDR2: MNHNY and SVGAGI (reference sequence). V was pared by 5 bases and J by 4 bases, with 5 bases between. This CDR3 is built from 11 residues. This CDR3 reads CASSIRETQYF. In DNA form, the CDR3 reads TGTGCCAGCAGTATCAGAGAGACCCAGTACTTC.

The rearrangement uses TRBV4-1 and TRBJ1-2; D call uncertain. The CDR3 has 14 residues. Germline CDR1 reads MGHRA; CDR2 reads YSYEKL. Trimming took off 2 bases at V and 2 bases at J, with 9 bases between the two ends. The CDR3 DNA sequence: TGCGCCAGCAGCCAATACGGCAGGAACTATGGCTACACCTTC. Protein product: CASSQYGRNYGYTF.

This clone was seen a single time. A much larger clone differs from this one at a single base, so this may be a read error. CDR3 DNA: TGTGCCAGCAGTGACTCGGGACAAAACACCGGGGAGCTGTTTTTT. It translates to CASSDSGQNTGELFF. The chain combines TRBV25-1 with TRBJ2-2; a weak D match, TRBD1 (6 bases). Per germline, CDR1 MGHDK and CDR2 SYGVNS. Trimming pared 3 bases from V and 2 bases from J, leaving 10 bases between. CDR3 size: 15 residues.

The V call is TRBV19, the J call TRBJ1-4; 11 positions match TRBD1. Germline V CDR1 and CDR2: LNHDA, SQIVND (reference sequence). The CDR3 contains 17 residues. V lost 3 bases and J lost 3; bases outside the gene matches: 6. The CDR3 spells CASSIPGQGAANEKLFF. DNA for the CDR3: TGTGCCAGTAGTATCCCTGGACAGGGGGCGGCTAATGAAAAACTGTTTTTT.

This chain joins TRBV3-1 (or the pseudogene TRBV3-2) and TRBJ2-7; D is possibly TRBD1 (6 bases). The CDR3 contains 13 residues. V was shortened by 4 bases and J by 5 bases, with 12 bases between the two germline ends. The germline V gene encodes CDR1 LGHDT and CDR2 YNNKEL (reference sequence). CDR3 in DNA: TGTGCCAGCAGCCCCCAGGGGTGGGACGAGCAGTACTTC. Protein sequence: CASSPQGWDEQYF.

This chain connects TRBV10-2 to TRBJ2-7, with D perhaps matching TRBD2 (5 bases). CDR1 is WSHSY, CDR2 SAAADI, per germline. The CDR3 runs 13 residues. V was shortened by 4 bases and J by 3 bases, with 10 bases between the two germline ends. The CDR3 DNA reads as TGCGCCAGCAGTGTAGCGTCCGACTACGAGCAGTACTTC. Translating gives CASSVASDYEQYF.

This chain's CDR3 is CASRWLAGGPHEQYF. CDR3 nucleotide sequence: TGCGCCAGCAGATGGCTAGCGGGGGGGCCACACGAGCAGTACTTC. The chain recombines TRBV10-1 with TRBJ2-7; 12 positions agree with TRBD2. The germline gives CDR1 WNHNN, CDR2 SYGVQD (reference sequence). The CDR3 is made up of 15 amino acids. The junction had 8 bases not matched to a gene; V was cut back by 6 bases and J by 5 bases.

V is TRBV4-1 and J is TRBJ1-1; no clear D. This CDR3 region has 15 residues. V lost 1 base and J 2 bases, leaving 11 bases between the germline ends. CDR1 and CDR2 (germline): MGHRA, YSYEKL. DNA for the CDR3: TGCGCCAGCAGCCAAGCTAGGCAGAGTAACACTGAAGCTTTCTTT. This translates into CASSQARQSNTEAFF.

J is TRBJ1-6 and V is TRBV5-1, with TRBD1 matching 9 bases. With 0 bases clipped from V and 7 bases from J, the junction kept 2 bases outside the gene matches. This CDR3 has 15 amino acids. Germline-derived CDR1 and CDR2 are SGHRS and YFSETQ. CDR3 nucleotides: TGCGCCAGCAGCTTGGACAGGGGGCTAAATTCACCCCTCCACTTT. Its translation: CASSLDRGLNSPLHF.

This chain links TRBV21-1 with TRBJ1-6; TRBD1, the D gene given by the table, was not confirmed from the DNA. TRBV21-1 counts as a pseudogene. The CDR3 extends over 15 amino acids. The CDR3 bases are TGTGCCAGCAGCAAAATGGCAGGGGAAAGTTCACCCCTCCACTTT. Translating it yields CASSKMAGESSPLHF.

This chain links TRBV28 with TRBJ2-2; the match to TRBD1 covers 8 bases. In germline, CDR1 is MDHEN, CDR2 SYDVKM. The CDR3 consists of 15 residues. V shed 4 bases, J shed 1 base, and the junction held 2 bases outside the gene matches. The CDR3 coding sequence is TGTGCCAGCAGTTCCACAGGGGGGAACACCGGGGAGCTGTTTTTT. Amino acids: CASSSTGGNTGELFF.

The genes are TRBV6-5 and TRBJ1-6; D is unclear. V gave up 2 bases and J gave up 0 bases, with 8 bases separating them. CDR3 length: 16 amino acids. Germline V gives CDR1 MNHEY, CDR2 SVGAGI. This chain's CDR3 is CASSYDKRSYNSPLHF. CDR3 DNA: TGTGCCAGCAGTTACGACAAACGCTCCTATAATTCACCCCTCCACTTT.

The rearrangement uses TRBV6-2 or TRBV6-3 and TRBJ1-5, with TRBD1 matching over 7 bases. The V gene end was trimmed by 0 bases and the J gene end by 1 base; junction bases not matched to a gene: 0. CDR1 is MNHEY, CDR2 SVGEGT, per germline. The CDR3 runs 15 residues. In DNA form, the CDR3 reads TGTGCCAGCAGTTACTCGGGACAGAGCAATCAGCCCCAGCATTTT. This codes for CASSYSGQSNQPQHF.

This chain links TRBV6-2 or TRBV6-3 with TRBJ1-6; D may be TRBD1 (6 bases). Germline V gene sequence: CDR1 MNHEY, CDR2 SVGEGT. V lost 5 bases to trimming and J lost 7 bases, with 15 bases between them. The CDR3 has 15 residues. The CDR3 nucleotides are TGTGCCAGCAGTCTGGACAGTCACTTCAATTCACCCCTCCACTTT. Translation gives CASSLDSHFNSPLHF.

The chain employs TRBV6-5 and TRBJ1-3, with unresolved D. Germline loops: CDR1 MNHEY, CDR2 SVGAGI. V shed 8 bases and J shed 9 bases, with 14 bases lying between them. This CDR3 has 12 residues. CDR3 in DNA: TGTGCCAGCCAGGCCTCCCGTGGCACCATATATTTT. Encoded protein: CASQASRGTIYF.

The chain employs TRBV9 and TRBJ1-1; TRBD1 matches at 7 bases. CDR1 and CDR2 (germline): SGDLS, YYNGEE. The CDR3 totals 13 residues. V shed 0 bases, J shed 8 bases, and the junction held 4 bases outside the gene matches. The CDR3: CASSVAPGGEAFF. CDR3 bases: TGTGCCAGCAGCGTAGCCCCAGGGGGAGAAGCTTTCTTT.

CDR3 nucleotide sequence: TGTGCCAGCAGCCCCAACCTTGGTGGGACAGGGATATCCGGGGAGCTGTTTTTT. Protein sequence: CASSPNLGGTGISGELFF. The V and J genes are TRBV9 and TRBJ2-2, with 9 bases that match TRBD1. The J segment lost 6 bases and the V segment lost 4 bases, leaving 16 bases of the junction unmatched. This CDR3 comprises 18 residues. CDR1 is SGDLS and CDR2 is YYNGEE in the germline V gene.

This clone was found once. The chain uses TRBV5-1 and TRBJ2-3; 11 bases match TRBD2. V gave up 3 bases and J gave up 1 base; unmatched junction bases: 7. Looked up from germline, CDR1 is SGHRS and CDR2 is YFSETQ. The CDR3 is made up of 17 amino acids. In DNA form, the CDR3 reads TGCGCCAGCAGCTCGCAGACGACTAGCGGGGGCACAGATACGCAGTATTTT. Amino acid sequence: CASSSQTTSGGTDTQYF. The full variable domain, completed using reference TRBV5-1 and TRBJ2-3, is KAGVTQTPRYLIKTRGQQVTLSCSPISGHRSVSWYQQTPGQGLQFLFEYFSETQRNKGNFPGRFSGRQFSNSRSEMNVSTLELGDSALYLCASSSQTTSGGTDTQYFGPGTRLTVL.

This rearrangement joins TRBV6-5 to TRBJ1-1, with D tentatively TRBD1 (6 bases). Germline V gene data show CDR1 as MNHEY and CDR2 as SVGAGI. Trimming removed 0 bases from V and 7 bases from J, with 18 bases in between. This CDR3 is built from 16 residues. In DNA form, the CDR3 reads TGTGCCAGCAGTTACTCGAGAACAGGGTCTCATGGTGAAGCTTTCTTT. Its translation is CASSYSRTGSHGEAFF.

The V gene is TRBV7-2, the J gene TRBJ1-5, with 8 bases lining up with TRBD1. The length of the CDR3 is 14 residues. Germline V gives CDR1 SGHTA, CDR2 FQGNSA. V lost 4 bases and J lost 5; bases outside the gene matches: 4. The CDR3 region has the DNA TGTGCCAGCAGCTCGGACAGGGCTTATCAGCCCCAGCATTTT. Its translation is CASSSDRAYQPQHF. The entire variable domain, with the rest obtained from reference TRBV7-2 and TRBJ1-5, is as follows: GAGVSQSPSNKVTEKGKDVELRCDPISGHTALYWYRQSLGQGLEFLIYFQGNSAPDKSGLPSDRFSAERTGGSVSTLTIQRTQQEDSAVYLCASSSDRAYQPQHFGDGTRLSIL.

The rearrangement uses TRBV19 and TRBJ1-1; no reliable D call. Deletions cut 3 bases from V and 1 base from J, with 12 bases between. Germline CDR1 and CDR2: LNHDA and SQIVND (reference sequence). There are 15 residues in the CDR3. CDR3 residues: CASSIWGGRNTEAFF. The CDR3 DNA reads TGTGCCAGTAGTATCTGGGGAGGAAGGAACACTGAAGCTTTCTTT.

V and J are TRBV5-1 and TRBJ1-2; tentatively, D is TRBD1 (5 bases). The CDR3 spans 15 residues. Trimming removed 3 bases at V and 4 bases at J, with 16 bases between. From germline, CDR1 is SGHRS and CDR2 YFSETQ. CDR3 residues: CASSSSDTNLYGYTF. The CDR3 DNA sequence: TGCGCCAGCAGCTCTTCGGACACGAACCTCTATGGCTACACCTTC.

In nucleotides, the CDR3 is TGTGCCAGCAGCTTGGACAGTCGAGCGGGAGGCTACACCTTC. It translates to CASSLDSRAGGYTF. This rearrangement joins TRBV7-2 to TRBJ1-2, with D possibly being TRBD1 (6 bases). CDR3 size: 14 residues. Germline V gives CDR1 SGHTA, CDR2 FQGNSA. V lost 3 bases, J lost 8 bases, and 16 bases lay in between.

The V and J genes are TRBV5-1 and TRBJ2-1; D not certain. V was clipped by 5 bases and J by 0 bases, with 6 bases between them. The CDR3 is made up of 13 amino acids. Germline V lookup: CDR1 SGHRS, CDR2 YFSETQ. In DNA form, the CDR3 reads TGCGCCAGCAGAAGAGTCTCCTACAATGAGCAGTTCTTC. Its translation is CASRRVSYNEQFF.